This T cell receptor (beta chain) is drawn from a study of cytotoxic CD8 clonotypes in ibrutinib-treated CLL. Study observations and caveats: Exceeding age-matched healthy donors, baseline clonality also tracked the counts of circulating CD8+ T cells. Treatment saw public clonotypes, which were uncommon, either contract or stay stable. Whereas clonality rose at ibrutinib response, it declined toward baseline at progression.

Concerning this clone: Its antigen is as yet unknown.

Targeted sequencing depth ranged from 1 in 200,000 to 1 in 1 million T cells. Profiled with immunoSEQ multiplex PCR; TCRdb holds only in-frame clones, not every one. The sample has some 300,000 clones, about 80% seen once; the top ten hold 6.5% to 8.5%. The germline gives CDR1 SGHTA, CDR2 FQGNSA. The V end was cut by 2 bases, the J end by 6 bases, with 5 bases between. This CDR3 has 11 residues. This clonotype was obtained from a human donor with chronic lymphocytic leukemia. V usage is TRBV7-2 and J usage is TRBJ2-7; no clear D. The specimen was PBMCs, collected before ibrutinib treatment. The CDR3 loop reads CASSLIVEQYF. CDR3 DNA sequence: TGTGCCAGCAGCTTAATTGTCGAGCAGTACTTC.